This T cell receptor (beta chain) was profiled in a study of regulatory T cells in long-lasting Graves disease. General study results and limits: Persistent Graves' patients had lower TCR diversity than newly diagnosed ones. Persistent cases favored TRBV28, TRBJ1-2 and TRBJ2-5.

V lost 0 bases and J lost 2, with 11 bases in between. Per the germline V gene, CDR1 is MGHRA and CDR2 is YSYEKL. The CDR3 loop spans 15 amino acids. As for this clonotype: Its antigen is still unknown.

Time point defined: newly diagnosed GD, antithyroid drugs for less than 3 months. PBMC-extracted RNA yielded the TCR library. Peripheral blood, at roughly 10 milliliters, went into EDTA tubes. To make TCR beta libraries, researchers used iRepertoire HTBI primers and Arm-PCR of CDR3 regions. TCRdb independently ran MiXCR on the multiplex PCR reads; one entry per CDR3 protein. Here the sample spans some 560,000 distinct CDR3 sequences, about 16% being singletons. This sample also belongs to another study, concerning T cells in Graves' hyperthyroidism and ophthalmopathy. That study reports: Researchers ran a first-round RT-PCR on the TCR CDR3 using the HTBI primer set.

Sequenced here: peripheral blood mononuclear cells (PBMCs), sampled at new diagnosis, from a patient treated with antithyroid drugs. The sequence was collected from a woman aged 35-65 years with Graves disease. The rearrangement joins TRBV4-1 to TRBJ2-7, with D unresolved. The CDR3 DNA reads as TGCGCCAGCAGCCAAGATGGAGCCCGGGCCTACGAGCAGTACTTC. It specifies CASSQDGARAYEQYF.